A single sample gave rise to the 25 T cell receptor beta chains below, sequenced in a study of Ad26.COV2.S vaccination and SARS-CoV-2 variants (dated by TCRdb to about 2021). Libraries were prepared through the immunoSEQ multiplex PCR assay. In its TCRdb copy, this immuneACCESS table keeps in-frame sequences only and misses some clones. Where compared with another copy, unresolved V genes explain less than half of these, and the others have no known cause. The sample table shows about 680,000 clones, and around 89% are seen once. The ten largest clones add up to approximately 1.5% of the sample. The treatment or condition label, as the study defines it: roughly 19 received Ad26.COV2.S at low or high dose, single or two shots; roughly five received placebo; per-sample allocation not given. Repertoires of vaccine and placebo recipients were sequenced from samples collected on day 63 after the first injection.

Source: peripheral blood, taken in a trial of Ad26.COV2.S vaccine versus placebo. These receptor sequences come from a person aged 18-65 years who received the Ad26.COV2.S COVID-19 vaccine or a placebo.

This chain links TRBV10-3 with TRBJ2-2; D remains unclear. The V gene's germline CDR1 is ENHRY and CDR2 SYGVKD. V shed 0 bases and J shed 5 bases, with 10 bases lying between them. This CDR3 is 15 amino acids long. CDR3 in DNA: TGTGCCATCAGTGAGTCACCGCCTTATACCGGGGAGCTGTTTTTT. It is translated as CAISESPPYTGELFF.

The CDR3 protein is CASGTGGGNQPQHF. The CDR3 DNA follows: TGTGCCAGCGGTACAGGGGGCGGCAATCAGCCCCAGCATTTT. The chain combines TRBV27 with TRBJ1-5; 9 positions match TRBD1. Trimming took 8 bases from V and 2 from J; bases not matched to a gene: 4. The length of the CDR3 is 14 residues. Germline loops: CDR1 MNHEY, CDR2 SMNVEV (reference sequence).

This rearrangement joins TRBV6-6 to TRBJ1-6; tentative D call: TRBD1 (5 bases). Germline V gene sequence: CDR1 MNHNY, CDR2 SVGAGI (reference sequence). The CDR3 extends over 15 amino acids. The V and J ends lost 6 bases and 6 bases respectively, with 15 bases between them. Here the CDR3 DNA reads TGTGCCAGCAGAATACCAGGGTTGGTTAATTCACCCCTCCACTTT. This encodes CASRIPGLVNSPLHF.

The V gene is TRBV27, the J gene TRBJ2-1; 7 nucleotides align to TRBD1. The CDR3 loop spans 14 amino acids. Germline-derived CDR1 and CDR2 are MNHEY and SMNVEV (reference sequence). Trimming removed 7 bases from V and 2 bases from J; junction bases left unmatched: 5. DNA of the CDR3: TGTGCCAGCACCCCTGGACAGGCCTACAATGAGCAGTTCTTC. It is translated as CASTPGQAYNEQFF.

This clone occurred once. The chain combines TRBV1 with TRBJ2-3; the table's D call of TRBD1 was not tested on the DNA. TRBV1 is a pseudogene locus. The CDR3 is made up of 15 amino acids. The CDR3 coding sequence is TGCACCAGCAGCCAAGAGGGGACAGGGGGAGATACGCAGTATTTT. Residues: CTSSQEGTGGDTQYF.

The V and J genes are TRBV6-4 and TRBJ2-2; 11 bases map to TRBD2. The length of the CDR3 is 16 residues. The V gene end was trimmed by 8 bases and the J gene end by 8 bases; junction bases not matched to a gene: 13. Germline-derived CDR1 and CDR2 are MRHNA and SNTAGT. CDR3 coding DNA: TGTGCCAGCTGGACTAGCGGGTGGACGGGGGTAGGGGAGCTGTTTTTT. Translation: CASWTSGWTGVGELFF.

This chain joins TRBV4-3 and TRBJ2-3; TRBD1 matches at 9 bases. This CDR3 has 15 amino acids. CDR1 and CDR2 (germline): LGHNA, YSLEER. V was pared by 4 bases and J by 3 bases, with 5 bases of the junction left unmatched. The CDR3 DNA is TGCGCCAGCAGCCTCGGGACAGGGTGGACAGATACGCAGTATTTT. Translating it yields CASSLGTGWTDTQYF.

This clone has a single count. The chain joins TRBV7-8 to TRBJ2-5; 9 nucleotides line up with TRBD2. Unmatched junction bases numbered 11, after V lost 5 bases and J lost 4 bases. There are 16 residues in the CDR3. The germline V gene encodes CDR1 SGHVS and CDR2 FQNEAQ. CDR3 nucleotides: TGTGCCAGCAGCCCGCGGCTAGCGGGGAGGGGAGAGACCCAGTACTTC. The encoded protein is CASSPRLAGRGETQYF.

There are a few counts of this clone. CDR3 loop: CASSNDRNTEAFF. CDR3 DNA sequence: TGTGCCAGCAGCAACGACAGGAACACTGAAGCTTTCTTT. The chain carries TRBV7-3 and TRBJ1-1, with a possible D match to TRBD1 (5 bases). Trimming took 5 bases from V and 1 from J, leaving 8 bases between them. Germline V lookup: CDR1 SGHTA, CDR2 FQGTGA. The CDR3 sequence is 13 residues long.

The CDR3 DNA sequence: TGTGCCAGCAGCCAATCAGGGACAGCCTATGGCTACACCTTC. Its protein is CASSQSGTAYGYTF. The chain combines TRBV16 with TRBJ1-2, with TRBD1 identical over 7 bases. The CDR3 totals 14 residues. Germline-derived CDR1 and CDR2 are KGHSY and FQNENV. The V segment lost 0 bases and the J segment 4 bases; nucleotides outside the gene matches: 2.

The rearrangement uses TRBV7-9 and TRBJ2-7, with D perhaps given as TRBD1 or TRBD2 (5 bases each). This CDR3 is built from 15 residues. Germline values: CDR1 SEHNR, CDR2 FQNEAQ (reference sequence). V was clipped by 1 base and J by 2 bases, with 12 bases between them. The DNA for the CDR3 is TGTGCCAGCAGCTTAGATCTGGGACGGACCTACGAGCAGTACTTC. As protein: CASSLDLGRTYEQYF.

This clone was seen just once. The chain carries TRBV7-2 and TRBJ2-3; tentative D call: TRBD1 (6 bases). Trimming stripped 4 bases from V and 2 bases from J, with 13 bases between. The CDR3 consists of 15 residues. Per germline, CDR1 SGHTA and CDR2 FQGNSA. The CDR3: CASSYYRVTTDTQYF. The CDR3 DNA sequence: TGTGCCAGCAGCTATTACAGGGTAACCACAGATACGCAGTATTTT.

The rearrangement links TRBV5-1 to TRBJ2-1; 8 positions match TRBD2. With 5 bases clipped from V and 1 base from J, the junction kept 8 bases outside the gene matches. Per the germline V gene, CDR1 is SGHRS and CDR2 is YFSETQ. This CDR3 has 16 residues. In nucleotides, the CDR3 is TGCGCCAGCAGTCAAAGGCCTAGCGGGTCCTACAATGAGCAGTTCTTC. Translation: CASSQRPSGSYNEQFF.

This rearrangement joins TRBV6-6 to TRBJ2-3; 16 nucleotides line up with TRBD2. The CDR3 is 19 residues long. Germline trimming cut 5 bases from V and 2 bases from J; bases unmatched to any gene: 10. Germline V gene sequence: CDR1 MNHNY, CDR2 SVGAGI (reference sequence). The CDR3 reads CASSRTGTSGGGITDTQYF. The CDR3 DNA is TGTGCCAGCAGTCGCACCGGGACTAGCGGGGGGGGGATCACAGATACGCAGTATTTT.

The V and J genes are TRBV5-4 and TRBJ1-2; D not resolved. V lost 3 bases and J 8 bases, leaving 17 bases between the germline ends. Germline CDR1 SGHNT, CDR2 YYREEE (reference sequence). This CDR3 contains 14 residues. CDR3 sequence reads: CASSYYGPSHGYTF. The CDR3 nucleotides read TGTGCCAGCAGCTATTACGGGCCCTCTCACGGCTACACCTTC.

As to this clone: Within the sample, other DNA sequences also encode this same CDR3. This rearrangement joins TRBV6-2 or TRBV6-3 to TRBJ1-3; unclear D gene. Germline V lookup: CDR1 MNHEY, CDR2 SVGEGT. The CDR3 spans 14 residues. The ends were cut back, 2 bases at V and 0 bases at J, with 5 bases in the middle. CDR3 in amino acids: CASSYGSSGNTIYF. The CDR3 coding sequence is TGTGCCAGCAGTTACGGGAGCTCTGGAAACACCATATATTTT.

This sequence joins TRBV30 and TRBJ2-1, with 14 nucleotides matching TRBD2. CDR1 and CDR2 (germline): GTSNPN, SVGIG (reference sequence). The CDR3 consists of 15 residues. Trimming removed 3 bases from V and 10 bases from J; junction bases left unmatched: 8. The CDR3 DNA follows: TGTGCCTGGAGCCCGGGACTAGCGGGAGAGGAGGAGCAGTTCTTC. Translating it yields CAWSPGLAGEEEQFF.

As for this clone: The junction differs from germline at one of its ends, possibly a read error. The genes are TRBV7-2 and TRBJ2-3; 10 positions agree with TRBD2. CDR1 SGHTA and CDR2 FQGNSA come from the germline V gene. The CDR3 totals 15 residues. The CDR3 sequence is CASSLAGAPGDTQYF. In DNA form, the CDR3 reads TGTGCCAGCAGCCTAGCGGGGGCTCCGGGAGATACGCAGTATTTT.

The gene calls are TRBV24-1 and TRBJ2-2, with 9 bases fitting TRBD1. V shed 3 bases and J 7 bases; nucleotides not matched to a gene: 11. CDR3 length: 17 amino acids. Germline CDR1 is KGHDR and CDR2 is SFDVKD. CDR3 DNA: TGTGCCACCAGTGATGGCCCAAACAGGGGGCGCGTCGGGGAGCTGTTTTTT. Amino acids: CATSDGPNRGRVGELFF.

The chain's CDR3 is CSVLLGGPYEQYF. The CDR3 nucleotides are TGCAGCGTCCTGTTGGGGGGACCCTACGAGCAGTACTTC. The V call is TRBV29-1, the J call TRBJ2-7; tentatively, D is TRBD2 (6 bases). The germline V and J ends were trimmed by 6 bases and 2 bases, with 14 bases remaining between them. The length of the CDR3 is 13 residues. Germline CDR1 SQVTM, CDR2 ANQGSEA.

This chain joins TRBV19 and TRBJ2-2; 10 bases are a match to TRBD2. V shed 8 bases and J 8 bases; nucleotides not matched to a gene: 8. In germline, CDR1 is LNHDA, CDR2 SQIVND (reference sequence). This CDR3 is 14 amino acids long. CDR3 in DNA: TGTGCCAGTGGTTATTTAGCGGGAGGAGGGGAGCTGTTTTTT. Protein sequence: CASGYLAGGGELFF.

V gene TRBV19 combines with J gene TRBJ2-2; 8 bases are shared with TRBD1. This CDR3 region has 15 residues. Looked up from germline, CDR1 is LNHDA and CDR2 is SQIVND (reference sequence). V was clipped by 1 base and J by 7 bases; unmatched bases: 5. The CDR3 reads CASSIAGQGSGELFF. The DNA for the CDR3 is TGTGCCAGTAGTATAGCCGGACAGGGAAGCGGGGAGCTGTTTTTT.

The J gene is TRBJ2-3, the V gene TRBV19; D is uncertain. V was cut by 5 bases and J by 3 bases, with 12 bases left in between. Germline CDR1 LNHDA, CDR2 SQIVND (reference sequence). The CDR3 sequence is 14 residues long. In nucleotides, the CDR3 is TGTGCCAGTAGTTCCCGGGCCCTAACAGATACGCAGTATTTT. It specifies CASSSRALTDTQYF.

The chain uses TRBV11-3 and TRBJ2-7; D is unresolved. CDR3 length equals 12 residues. CDR1 is SGHNT, CDR2 YENEEA, per germline. Trimming pared 5 bases from V and 0 bases from J, leaving 5 bases between. The CDR3 DNA reads TGTGCCAGCAGCCGAGGCTCCTACGAGCAGTACTTC. The encoded protein is CASSRGSYEQYF.

This clone turned up a few times. This chain uses TRBV7-8 with TRBJ2-7; 11 nucleotides match TRBD1. Unmatched junction bases numbered 9, after V lost 4 bases and J lost 7 bases. The CDR3 loop spans 15 amino acids. Germline V gene lookup returns CDR1 SGHVS and CDR2 FQNEAQ. The CDR3, as DNA: TGTGCCAGCAGCTACTGGACAGGGGGCCCAGGAGAGCAGTACTTC. Translating it yields CASSYWTGGPGEQYF.